This T cell receptor beta chain was recovered during a study of cytomegalovirus exposure and HLA in healthy donors. The PCR was carried out with 60 Vbeta primers and 13 Jbeta primers. Sequencing was performed with immunoSEQ multiplex PCR; in TCRdb, only in-frame clones are kept and a portion is missing. Among 130,000 to 150,000 clones listed, around 75% were seen once. This clone has just a few counts. V dropped 5 bases and J dropped 8; count of bases not matched to a gene: 7. CDR1 MDHEN and CDR2 SYDVKM come from the germline V gene. This CDR3 is 14 amino acids long. The sequenced sample was PBMCs. The V gene is TRBV28, the J gene TRBJ1-4; 8 bases align to TRBD1. This clonotype originated in a woman aged 30 to 39 in good health and CMV-seronegative. The CDR3 bases are TGTGCCAGCAGTATGACAGGGGTTGAGGAAAAACTGTTTTTT. Translated: CASSMTGVEEKLFF.